A selection of T cell receptor beta chains follows, all from one sample in a study of T cell responses to AZD1222 COVID-19 vaccine. The protocol was immunoSEQ multiplex PCR, while the TCRdb copy is restricted to in-frame clones and leaves out a portion. The repertoire holds 120,000 to 150,000 clones, with 90% to 95% as singletons. Sequenced here: peripheral blood, sampled on day 0 of AZD1222 vaccination. The receptor source for this set is an adult in good health. CDR3s include the opening cysteine and the closing phenylalanine or tryptophan. Fields, in order: clone size, D gene, J gene, V gene, CDR3 protein, CDR3 DNA. A D gene is named only where the DNA matches it firmly. The size entry is marked missing in some rows and otherwise reads once, few, many or a size class.

abundance: .; d_gene: TRBD2; j_gene: TRBJ2-5; v_gene: TRBV4-2; CDR3aa: CASSPGLARGGAETQYF; CDR3nt: TGTGCCAGCAGCCCGGGACTAGCGCGAGGGGGGGCGGAGACCCAGTACTTC
abundance: few; d_gene: .; j_gene: TRBJ2-3; v_gene: TRBV7-9; CDR3aa: CASRALFGTQYF; CDR3nt: TGTGCCAGCCGCGCCTTATTCGGTACGCAGTATTTT
abundance: .; d_gene: .; j_gene: TRBJ2-3; v_gene: TRBV21-1; CDR3aa: CASSSPILAGGGTDTQYF; CDR3nt: TGTGCCAGCAGCAGCCCGATCCTAGCGGGGGGCGGCACAGATACGCAGTATTTT
abundance: .; d_gene: .; j_gene: TRBJ1-4; v_gene: TRBV5-5; CDR3aa: CASSLNYKGDEKLFF; CDR3nt: TGTGCCAGCAGCTTAAATTACAAGGGGGATGAAAAACTGTTTTTT
abundance: .; d_gene: .; j_gene: TRBJ2-1; v_gene: TRBV7-3; CDR3aa: CASSLGAYGEQFF; CDR3nt: TGTGCCAGCAGCTTGGGGGCCTACGGGGAGCAGTTCTTC
abundance: .; d_gene: .; j_gene: TRBJ2-2; v_gene: TRBV19; CDR3aa: CASSSTGELFF; CDR3nt: TGTGCCAGTAGTTCGACCGGGGAGCTGTTTTTT
abundance: few; d_gene: .; j_gene: TRBJ1-4; v_gene: TRBV12-3/TRBV12-4; CDR3aa: CASSGQINEKLFF; CDR3nt: TGTGCCAGCAGTGGACAGATAAATGAAAAACTGTTTTTT
abundance: .; d_gene: TRBD1; j_gene: TRBJ1-4; v_gene: TRBV10-3; CDR3aa: CAISDSDRRKLFF; CDR3nt: TGTGCCATCAGTGATTCGGACAGGCGAAAACTGTTTTTT
abundance: .; d_gene: .; j_gene: TRBJ1-5; v_gene: TRBV3-1/TRBV3-2; CDR3aa: CASSQAEQPQHF; CDR3nt: TGTGCCAGCAGCCAGGCCGAGCAGCCCCAGCATTTT
abundance: .; d_gene: .; j_gene: TRBJ1-1; v_gene: TRBV7-9; CDR3aa: CASSLLTGLWAEAFF; CDR3nt: TGTGCCAGCAGCTTACTGACAGGACTTTGGGCTGAAGCTTTCTTT
abundance: .; d_gene: TRBD1; j_gene: TRBJ2-1; v_gene: TRBV7-2; CDR3aa: CASSLWDRVSEQFF; CDR3nt: TGTGCCAGCAGCTTATGGGACAGGGTCAGTGAGCAGTTCTTC
abundance: .; d_gene: .; j_gene: TRBJ2-3; v_gene: TRBV7-2; CDR3aa: CASSLEQGPDTQYF; CDR3nt: TGTGCCAGCAGCTTAGAACAGGGACCAGATACGCAGTATTTT
abundance: .; d_gene: TRBD1; j_gene: TRBJ1-2; v_gene: TRBV5-1; CDR3aa: CASSLGDRGSNYGYTF; CDR3nt: TGCGCCAGCAGCTTGGGGGACAGGGGTTCTAACTATGGCTACACCTTC
abundance: .; d_gene: .; j_gene: TRBJ2-2; v_gene: TRBV5-1; CDR3aa: CASSLAGQGNGELFF; CDR3nt: TGCGCCAGCAGCTTGGCCGGGCAGGGCAACGGGGAGCTGTTTTTT
abundance: once; d_gene: TRBD1; j_gene: TRBJ1-2; v_gene: TRBV6-5; CDR3aa: CASTIGTGGSYGYTF; CDR3nt: TGTGCCAGCACCATAGGTACAGGGGGCAGCTATGGCTACACCTTC
abundance: once; d_gene: .; j_gene: TRBJ1-1; v_gene: TRBV4-1; CDR3aa: CASSQIRGLGTEAFF; CDR3nt: TGCGCCAGCAGCCAAATACGGGGGCTCGGCACTGAAGCTTTCTTT
abundance: .; d_gene: .; j_gene: TRBJ2-7; v_gene: TRBV15; CDR3aa: CATSRDFSTQYF; CDR3nt: TGTGCCACCAGCAGAGATTTTTCGACGCAGTACTTC
abundance: .; d_gene: .; j_gene: TRBJ2-1; v_gene: TRBV15; CDR3aa: CATSSDRSSYNEQFF; CDR3nt: TGTGCCACCAGCTCGGACCGGAGCTCCTACAATGAGCAGTTCTTC
abundance: once; d_gene: .; j_gene: TRBJ1-1; v_gene: TRBV3-1/TRBV3-2; CDR3aa: CASSPLAVRNTEAFF; CDR3nt: TGTGCCAGCAGCCCCCTCGCCGTCAGGAACACTGAAGCTTTCTTT
abundance: .; d_gene: .; j_gene: TRBJ1-1; v_gene: TRBV7-6; CDR3aa: CASSLGTEAFF; CDR3nt: TGTGCCAGCAGCTTAGGCACTGAAGCTTTCTTT
abundance: once; d_gene: .; j_gene: TRBJ1-6; v_gene: TRBV30; CDR3aa: CAWSGDWGRNSPLHF; CDR3nt: TGTGCCTGGAGTGGCGACTGGGGGAGAAATTCACCCCTCCACTTT
abundance: .; d_gene: TRBD1; j_gene: TRBJ1-3; v_gene: TRBV4-3; CDR3aa: CASSTDRGGNTIYF; CDR3nt: TGCGCCAGCAGCACAGACAGGGGTGGAAACACCATATATTTT
abundance: once; d_gene: .; j_gene: TRBJ1-1; v_gene: TRBV7-8; CDR3aa: CASFRENTEAFF; CDR3nt: TGTGCCAGCTTCCGGGAGAACACTGAAGCTTTCTTT
abundance: .; d_gene: .; j_gene: TRBJ2-5; v_gene: TRBV27; CDR3aa: CASSPRDRGETQYF; CDR3nt: TGTGCCAGCAGTCCCCGGGACCGGGGGGAGACCCAGTACTTC
abundance: .; d_gene: TRBD2; j_gene: TRBJ2-3; v_gene: TRBV24-1; CDR3aa: CATSDPGLAGHSDTQYF; CDR3nt: TGTGCCACCAGTGACCCGGGACTAGCGGGTCATTCAGATACGCAGTATTTT
abundance: .; d_gene: TRBD2; j_gene: TRBJ2-3; v_gene: TRBV7-2; CDR3aa: CASSEIAGYTDTQYF; CDR3nt: TGTGCCAGCAGTGAAATAGCGGGGTACACAGATACGCAGTATTTT
abundance: .; d_gene: .; j_gene: TRBJ2-1; v_gene: TRBV4-1; CDR3aa: CASSSASDYNEQFF; CDR3nt: TGCGCCAGCAGCTCTGCGTCTGACTACAATGAGCAGTTCTTC
abundance: .; d_gene: .; j_gene: TRBJ1-4; v_gene: TRBV14; CDR3aa: CASSPGTGRISEKLFF; CDR3nt: TGTGCCAGCAGCCCCGGCACCGGGCGGATTAGTGAAAAACTGTTTTTT
abundance: few; d_gene: .; j_gene: TRBJ2-1; v_gene: TRBV27; CDR3aa: CASSLGSSVLFNEQFF; CDR3nt: TGTGCCAGCAGTTTGGGGTCTAGCGTATTATTCAATGAGCAGTTCTTC